This T cell receptor beta chain was recovered during a study of blood T cell repertoires in COVID-19 (TCRdb year 2020). In the study overall: Samples from collaborators originated in the United States, Italy and Spain and spanned both the acute and convalescent phases of COVID-19. The prospective study material was composed of cDNA or gDNA derived from T cells, B-cell-depleted T cells, or PBMCs. Subjects who had been exposed to COVID-19, were actively infected with it, or had recovered from it provided the deeply sampled blood TCRbeta repertoires that made up the dataset. A freely available public database, intended as a resource for researchers studying the immune response to SARS-CoV-2, is where the repertoires were released. The samples were drawn from two sources: the first 160 participants of the ongoing ImmuneRACE study, and fewer than 1,500 subjects contributed by 6 global collaborators. The sample metadata nearly always contained a de-identified subject ID, COVID-19 status, age in years and sex. Where available, HLA class I and class II types were obtained from metadata supplied by the sample provider rather than from assay-based typing. The paper's findings and limits, for the study overall: The quantity of clinical and demographic metadata differed by source and by participant and was supplied without curation.

Collaborating institutions collected whole blood in K2EDTA tubes following their own protocols. For TCRbeta analysis, collaborators shipped samples as frozen whole blood, isolated PBMCs, or DNA extracted from either of those sample types. Comments on this clone: Which antigen it targets is not known. One base away there is no much larger clone; base qualities are not given.

From V the trimming removes 6 bases and from J it removes 0 bases, while the gene matches leave 5 bases of the junction unaccounted for. The germline V gene supplies CDR1 MNHEY and CDR2 SVGAGI. Reading from cysteine to phenylalanine, the CDR3 counts 15 amino acids. Just the 45-base CDR3 DNA is kept, in frame starting at base 1. The immunoSEQ Assay, a bias-controlled multiplex PCR, was used to amplify TCRbeta CDR3 regions from genomic DNA. Regarding the original processing steps: Within the assay, amplification of reference gene primers was used to estimate how many nucleated cells each sample contained. To quantify the absolute abundance of each unique TCRbeta CDR3 rearrangement, sequence reads were collapsed and filtered. Productive Simpson clonality was computed per sample as the square root of Simpson's diversity index over productive rearrangements. Not all clones reach the TCRdb copy of this immuneACCESS table, which keeps in-frame sequences only. Checked studies attribute under half of the gap to unresolved V genes and leave the rest unexplained. That table furnishes V, J and clone size, whereas the DNA furnished D and trimming. The sample table contains tens of thousands of clones; only one count was recorded for 87% of them. The ten largest make up under 9.5% of the sample.

The chain employs TRBV6-5 and TRBJ1-5; 7 nucleotides in the junction match TRBD1. This TCR was sampled from a man aged 45-65 years with active COVID-19. Sample: peripheral blood. The bases read TGTGCCAGCAGAAAACAGGGGTATAGCAATCAGCCCCAGCATTTT. Its protein is CASRKQGYSNQPQHF.